These T cell receptor beta chains were read from a single sample in a study of blood T cell repertoires in COVID-19. Only in-frame clones appear in the TCRdb table, and some are missing; sequencing was by immunoSEQ multiplex PCR. The profile shows around 230,000 clones, around four fifths of them singletons. Sequenced input: peripheral blood. The receptors were gathered from a woman aged 70-85 years with active or convalescent COVID-19. Each CDR3 is given with its conserved first and last residue. The order of the fields is J gene, V gene, clone size, D gene, CDR3 protein, CDR3 DNA. D genes are given only for firm matches. Not all rows give a size; the values are once, few, many and, for expanded clones, a class.

>TRBJ1-1|TRBV28|-|TRBD1
CASRSWTGGRTEAFF
TGTGCCAGCAGGTCGTGGACAGGGGGGCGGACTGAAGCTTTCTTT
>TRBJ2-7|TRBV5-1|-|-
CASSLTTDEQYF
TGCGCCAGCAGCTTGACGACAGACGAGCAGTACTTC
>TRBJ2-7|TRBV18|-|TRBD2
CASSSTSGSINEQYF
TGTGCCAGCTCGTCCACTAGCGGGAGTATCAACGAGCAGTACTTC
>TRBJ2-5|TRBV10-3|-|TRBD1
CAISDSGGAETQYF
TGTGCCATCAGTGATTCAGGGGGCGCGGAGACCCAGTACTTC
>TRBJ1-6|TRBV5-4|-|-
CASSFDRQNSPLHF
TGTGCCAGCAGCTTTGACAGGCAAAATTCACCCCTCCACTTT
>TRBJ2-3|TRBV5-4|-|TRBD2
CASSLVASGGAEDTQYF
TGTGCCAGCAGCTTGGTGGCTAGCGGGGGGGCAGAAGATACGCAGTATTTT
>TRBJ1-5|TRBV19|-|-
CASSNLRDQPQHF
TGTGCCAGTAGTAACCTCAGGGATCAGCCCCAGCATTTT
>TRBJ2-7|TRBV4-2|-|-
CASSQDLVPYEQYF
TGTGCCAGCAGCCAAGATCTAGTGCCCTACGAGCAGTACTTC
>TRBJ1-2|TRBV2|-|-
CASSEQGSNYGYTF
TGTGCCAGCAGCGAGCAGGGGTCTAACTATGGCTACACCTTC
>TRBJ1-2|TRBV5-1|-|-
CASRTPGGGVGYTF
TGCGCCAGCAGGACTCCGGGAGGTGGTGTGGGCTACACCTTC
>TRBJ1-6|TRBV7-2|once|TRBD1
CASRTGITYNSPLHF
TGTGCCAGCAGGACAGGGATAACTTATAATTCACCCCTCCACTTT
>TRBJ2-7|TRBV28|-|-
CASSTAPGGVGEQYF
TGTGCCAGCAGTACTGCCCCAGGCGGGGTAGGGGAGCAGTACTTC
>TRBJ2-1|TRBV6-5|-|TRBD2
CASRGLAGASNEQFF
TGTGCCAGCAGGGGACTAGCGGGAGCATCCAATGAGCAGTTCTTC
>TRBJ2-5|TRBV5-1|-|-
CASSYGQSQETQYF
TGCGCCAGCAGCTACGGACAGTCCCAAGAGACCCAGTACTTC
>TRBJ2-4|TRBV24-1|-|TRBD1
CATSDFPDRKNIQYF
TGTGCCACCAGTGATTTCCCGGACAGGAAAAACATTCAGTACTTC
>TRBJ2-7|TRBV5-1|-|-
CASSLGGTYEQYF
TGCGCCAGCAGCCTAGGTGGCACCTACGAGCAGTACTTC
>TRBJ1-6|TRBV6-5|-|-
CASSYLTTGNSPLHF
TGTGCCAGCAGTTACCTTACGACGGGGAATTCACCCCTCCACTTT
>TRBJ1-4|TRBV12-3/TRBV12-4|-|-
CASAGGTNEKLFF
TGTGCCAGTGCCGGGGGAACTAATGAAAAACTGTTTTTT
>TRBJ1-5|TRBV15|-|-
CATSRDPGGNQPQHF
TGTGCCACCAGCAGAGATCCAGGGGGCAATCAGCCCCAGCATTTT
>TRBJ1-1|TRBV7-9|-|-
CASSLVRDTEAFF
TGTGCCAGCAGCTTAGTACGGGACACTGAAGCTTTCTTT
>TRBJ1-1|TRBV2|-|-
CASSFGQVYTEAFF
TGTGCCAGCAGTTTCGGACAAGTTTACACTGAAGCTTTCTTT
>TRBJ2-7|TRBV9|-|-
CASSLGRGGDPAYEQYF
TGTGCCAGCAGTCTAGGACGGGGCGGGGACCCGGCCTACGAGCAGTACTTC
>TRBJ1-2|TRBV2|-|-
CASKRQIYGYTF
TGTGCCAGCAAGCGGCAGATCTATGGCTACACCTTC
>TRBJ2-5|TRBV2|once|TRBD2
CASSLAGGPRGTQYF
TGTGCCAGCAGTCTGGCGGGAGGGCCCCGGGGGACCCAGTACTTC